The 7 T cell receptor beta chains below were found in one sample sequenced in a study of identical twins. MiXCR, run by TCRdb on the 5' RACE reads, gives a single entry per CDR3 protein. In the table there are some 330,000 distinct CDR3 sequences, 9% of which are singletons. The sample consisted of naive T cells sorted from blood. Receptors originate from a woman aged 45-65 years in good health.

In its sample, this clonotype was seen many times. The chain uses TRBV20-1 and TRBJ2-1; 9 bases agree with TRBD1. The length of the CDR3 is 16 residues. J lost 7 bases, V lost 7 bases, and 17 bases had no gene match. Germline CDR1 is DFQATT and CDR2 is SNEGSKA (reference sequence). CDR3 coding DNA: TGCAGTGTTATATCCCTGGGACAGGGAATGAGGAATGAGCAGTTCTTC. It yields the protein CSVISLGQGMRNEQFF.

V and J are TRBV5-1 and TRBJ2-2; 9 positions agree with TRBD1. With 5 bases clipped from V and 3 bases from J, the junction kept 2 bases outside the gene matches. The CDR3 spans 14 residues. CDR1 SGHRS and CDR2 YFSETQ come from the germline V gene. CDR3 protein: CASRRDRDTGELFF. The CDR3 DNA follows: TGCGCCAGCAGGCGGGACAGGGACACCGGGGAGCTGTTTTTT.

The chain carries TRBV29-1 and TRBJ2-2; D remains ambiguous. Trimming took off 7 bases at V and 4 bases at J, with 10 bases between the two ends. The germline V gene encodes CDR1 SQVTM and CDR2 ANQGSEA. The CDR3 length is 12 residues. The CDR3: CSDQAVTGELFF. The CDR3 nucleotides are TGCAGCGACCAGGCAGTCACCGGGGAGCTGTTTTTT.

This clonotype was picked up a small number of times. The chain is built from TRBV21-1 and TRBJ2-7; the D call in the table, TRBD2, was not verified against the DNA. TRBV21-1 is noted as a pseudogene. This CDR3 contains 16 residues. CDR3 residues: CASSKVGRAGCYEQYV. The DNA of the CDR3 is TGTGCCAGCAGCAAAGTAGGGCGTGCGGGATGCTACGAGCAGTACGTC.

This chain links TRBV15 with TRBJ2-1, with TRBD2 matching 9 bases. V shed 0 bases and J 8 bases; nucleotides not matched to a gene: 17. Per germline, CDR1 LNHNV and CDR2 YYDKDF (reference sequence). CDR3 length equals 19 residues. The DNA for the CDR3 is TGTGCCACCAGCAGAGATCGGCAGGGAGTAGCGGGAGTGGGGGATGAGCAGTTCTTC. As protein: CATSRDRQGVAGVGDEQFF.

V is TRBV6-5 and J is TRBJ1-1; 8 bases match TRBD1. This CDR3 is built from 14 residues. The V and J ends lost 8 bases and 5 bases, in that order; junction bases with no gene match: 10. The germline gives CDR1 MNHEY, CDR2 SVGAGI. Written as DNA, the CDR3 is TGTGCCAGCCAAATCGGACAGGGTCCAACTGAAGCTTTCTTT. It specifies CASQIGQGPTEAFF.

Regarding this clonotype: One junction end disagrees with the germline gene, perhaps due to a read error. DNA of the CDR3: TGTGCCAGCAGTTCGGTCCGGGCAGGGGCGAGCAAGGGCTTC. Translated, it gives CASSSVRAGASKGF. V and J are TRBV2 and TRBJ2-7; D may be TRBD1 (6 bases). Germline loops: CDR1 SNHLY, CDR2 FYNNEI. The CDR3 totals 14 residues.